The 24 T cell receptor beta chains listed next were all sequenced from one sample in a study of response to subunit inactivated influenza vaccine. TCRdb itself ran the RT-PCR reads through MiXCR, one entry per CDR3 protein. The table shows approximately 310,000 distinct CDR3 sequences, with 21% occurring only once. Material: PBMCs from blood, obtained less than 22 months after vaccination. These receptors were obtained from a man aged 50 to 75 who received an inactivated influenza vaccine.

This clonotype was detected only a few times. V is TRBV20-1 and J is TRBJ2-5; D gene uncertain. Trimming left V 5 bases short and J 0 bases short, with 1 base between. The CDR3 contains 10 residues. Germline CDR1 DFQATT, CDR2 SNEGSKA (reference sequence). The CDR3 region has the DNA TGCAGTGCTCACCAAGAGACCCAGTACTTC. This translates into CSAHQETQYF.

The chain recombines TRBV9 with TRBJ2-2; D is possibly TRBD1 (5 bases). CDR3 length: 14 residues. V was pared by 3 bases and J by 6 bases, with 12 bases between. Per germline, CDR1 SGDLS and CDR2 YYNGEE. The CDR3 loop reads CASSEGVLPGELFF. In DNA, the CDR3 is TGTGCCAGCAGCGAAGGGGTACTTCCCGGGGAGCTGTTTTTT.

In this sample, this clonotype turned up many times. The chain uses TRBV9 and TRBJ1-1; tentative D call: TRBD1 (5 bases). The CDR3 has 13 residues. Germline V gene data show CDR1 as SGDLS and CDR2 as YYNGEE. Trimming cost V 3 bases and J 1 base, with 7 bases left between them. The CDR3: CASSAGGNTEAFF. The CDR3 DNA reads TGTGCCAGCAGCGCCGGGGGGAACACTGAAGCTTTCTTT.

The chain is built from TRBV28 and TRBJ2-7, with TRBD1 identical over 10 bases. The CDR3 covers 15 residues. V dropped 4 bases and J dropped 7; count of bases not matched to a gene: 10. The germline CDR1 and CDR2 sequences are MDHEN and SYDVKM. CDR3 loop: CASSYRDRGLGEQYF. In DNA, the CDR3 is TGTGCCAGCAGTTATCGGGACAGGGGACTTGGGGAGCAGTACTTC.

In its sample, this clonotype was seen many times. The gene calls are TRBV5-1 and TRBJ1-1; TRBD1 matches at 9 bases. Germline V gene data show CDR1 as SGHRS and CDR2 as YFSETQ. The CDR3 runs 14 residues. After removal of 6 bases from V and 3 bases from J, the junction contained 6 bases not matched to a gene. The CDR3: CASNKDRGDTEAFF. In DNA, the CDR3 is TGCGCCAGCAACAAGGACAGGGGAGACACTGAAGCTTTCTTT.

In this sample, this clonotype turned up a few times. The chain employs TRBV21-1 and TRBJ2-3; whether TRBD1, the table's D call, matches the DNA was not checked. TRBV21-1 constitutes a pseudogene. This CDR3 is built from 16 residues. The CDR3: CASSKCDWGTADTQYF. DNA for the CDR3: TGTGCCAGCAGCAAATGCGACTGGGGGACGGCAGATACGCAGTATTTT.

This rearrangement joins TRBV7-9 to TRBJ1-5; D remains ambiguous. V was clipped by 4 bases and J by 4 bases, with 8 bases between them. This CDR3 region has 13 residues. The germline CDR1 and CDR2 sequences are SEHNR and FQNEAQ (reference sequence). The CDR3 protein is CASSSSLNQPQHF. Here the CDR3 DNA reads TGTGCCAGCAGCTCCTCTCTTAATCAGCCCCAGCATTTT.

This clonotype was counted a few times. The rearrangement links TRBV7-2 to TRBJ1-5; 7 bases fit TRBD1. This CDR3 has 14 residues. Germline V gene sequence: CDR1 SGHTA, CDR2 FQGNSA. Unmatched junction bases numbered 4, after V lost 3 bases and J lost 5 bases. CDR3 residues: CASSFAQGYQPQHF. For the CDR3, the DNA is TGTGCCAGCAGCTTCGCACAGGGGTATCAGCCCCAGCATTTT.

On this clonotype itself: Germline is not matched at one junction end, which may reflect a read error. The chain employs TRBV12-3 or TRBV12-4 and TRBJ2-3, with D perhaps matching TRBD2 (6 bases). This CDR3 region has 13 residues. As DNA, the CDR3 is TGTGCCAGCAGTTGGGGGGTCACACATACGCAGTATTTT. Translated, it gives CASSWGVTHTQYF.

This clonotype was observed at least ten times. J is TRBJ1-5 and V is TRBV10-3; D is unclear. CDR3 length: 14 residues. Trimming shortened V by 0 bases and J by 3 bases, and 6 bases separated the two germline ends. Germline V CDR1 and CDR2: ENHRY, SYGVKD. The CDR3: CAISESGFNQPQHF. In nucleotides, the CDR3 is TGTGCCATCAGTGAGTCTGGGTTCAATCAGCCCCAGCATTTT.

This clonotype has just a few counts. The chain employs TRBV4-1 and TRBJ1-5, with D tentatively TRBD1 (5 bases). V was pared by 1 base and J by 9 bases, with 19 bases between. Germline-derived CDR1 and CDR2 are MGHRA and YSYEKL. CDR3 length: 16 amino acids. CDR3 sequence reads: CASSQGRGTGGGPQHF. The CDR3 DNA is TGCGCCAGCAGCCAAGGACGAGGGACCGGCGGGGGGCCCCAGCATTTT.

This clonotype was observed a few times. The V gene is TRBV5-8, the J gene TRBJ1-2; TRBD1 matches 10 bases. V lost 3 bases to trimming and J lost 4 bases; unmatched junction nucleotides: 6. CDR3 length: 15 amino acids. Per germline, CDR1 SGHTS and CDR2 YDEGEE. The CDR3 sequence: CASSSGTGDVYGYTF. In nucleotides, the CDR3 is TGTGCCAGCAGCTCCGGGACAGGGGACGTCTATGGCTACACCTTC.

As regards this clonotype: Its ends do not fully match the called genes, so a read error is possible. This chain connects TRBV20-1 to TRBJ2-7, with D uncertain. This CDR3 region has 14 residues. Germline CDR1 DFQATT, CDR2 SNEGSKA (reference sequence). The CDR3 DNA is TGCAGTGCTAGAGATCCGGCACCCAACGGCTTCACCGTTTTC. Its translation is CSARDPAPNGFTVF.

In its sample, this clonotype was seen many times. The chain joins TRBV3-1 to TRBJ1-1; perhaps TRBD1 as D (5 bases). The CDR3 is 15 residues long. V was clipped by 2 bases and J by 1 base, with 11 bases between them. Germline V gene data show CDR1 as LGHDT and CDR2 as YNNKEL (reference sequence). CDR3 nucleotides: TGTGCCAGCAGCCAACAGGGAAGGGGGAACACTGAAGCTTTCTTT. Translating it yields CASSQQGRGNTEAFF.

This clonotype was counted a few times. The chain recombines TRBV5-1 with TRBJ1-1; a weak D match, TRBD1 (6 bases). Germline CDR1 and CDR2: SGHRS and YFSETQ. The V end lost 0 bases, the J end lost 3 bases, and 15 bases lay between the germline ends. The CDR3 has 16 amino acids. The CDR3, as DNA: TGCGCCAGCAGCTTGGGACAGGATCTAAGGCACACTGAAGCTTTCTTT. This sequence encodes CASSLGQDLRHTEAFF.

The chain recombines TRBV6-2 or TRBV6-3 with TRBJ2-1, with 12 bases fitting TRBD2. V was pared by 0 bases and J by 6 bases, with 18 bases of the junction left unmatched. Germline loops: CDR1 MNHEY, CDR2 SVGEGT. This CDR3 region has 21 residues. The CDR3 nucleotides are TGTGCCAGCAGTTACTCGGTCCTGCGCCTAGCGGGAGGGGTAGGAGGCAATGAGCAGTTCTTC. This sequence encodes CASSYSVLRLAGGVGGNEQFF.

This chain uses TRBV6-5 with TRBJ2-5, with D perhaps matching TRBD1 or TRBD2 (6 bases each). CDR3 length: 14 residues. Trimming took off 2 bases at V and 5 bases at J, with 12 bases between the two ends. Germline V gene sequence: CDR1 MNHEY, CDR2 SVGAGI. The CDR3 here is CASSYQGGRETQYF. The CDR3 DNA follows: TGTGCCAGCAGTTACCAAGGGGGGCGCGAGACCCAGTACTTC.

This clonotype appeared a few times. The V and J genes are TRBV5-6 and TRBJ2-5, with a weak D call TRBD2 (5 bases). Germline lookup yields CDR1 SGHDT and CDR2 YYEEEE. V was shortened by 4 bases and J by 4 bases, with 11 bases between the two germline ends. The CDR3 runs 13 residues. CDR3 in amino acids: CASSPWTLETQYF. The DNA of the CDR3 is TGTGCCAGCAGCCCTTGGACTCTAGAGACCCAGTACTTC.

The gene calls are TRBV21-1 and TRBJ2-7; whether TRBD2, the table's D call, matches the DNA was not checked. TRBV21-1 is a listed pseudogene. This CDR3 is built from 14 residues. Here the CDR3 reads CASSKEAGPREQYF. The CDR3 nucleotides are TGTGCCAGCAGCAAAGAAGCGGGCCCTAGGGAGCAGTACTTC.

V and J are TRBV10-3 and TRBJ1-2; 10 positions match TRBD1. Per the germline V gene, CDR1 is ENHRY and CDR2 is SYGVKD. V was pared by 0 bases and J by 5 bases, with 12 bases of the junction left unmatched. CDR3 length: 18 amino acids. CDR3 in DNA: TGTGCCATCAGTGAGTCCAGGGACAGGGGTTCCCCCCGTTATGGCTACACCTTC. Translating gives CAISESRDRGSPRYGYTF.

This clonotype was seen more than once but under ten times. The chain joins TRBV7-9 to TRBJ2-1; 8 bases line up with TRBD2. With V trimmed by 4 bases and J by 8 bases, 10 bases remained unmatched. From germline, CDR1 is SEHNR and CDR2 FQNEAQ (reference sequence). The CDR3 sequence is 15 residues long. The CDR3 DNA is TGTGCCAGCAGCTCTAGACTAGCGTCGCGAGATGAGCAGTTCTTC. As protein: CASSSRLASRDEQFF. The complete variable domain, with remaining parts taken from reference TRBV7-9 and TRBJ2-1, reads DTGVSQNPRHKITKRGQNVTFRCDPISEHNRLYWYRQTLGQGPEFLTYFQNEAQLEKSRLLSDRFSAERPKGSFSTLEIQRTEQGDSAMYLCASSSRLASRDEQFFGPGTRLTVL.

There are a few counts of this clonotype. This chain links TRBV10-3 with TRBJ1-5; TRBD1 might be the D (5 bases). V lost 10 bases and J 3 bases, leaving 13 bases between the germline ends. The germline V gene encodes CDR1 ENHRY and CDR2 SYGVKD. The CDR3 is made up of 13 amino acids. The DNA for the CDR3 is TGTGCCACCCTGGAGGGACTCAATCAGCCCCAGCATTTT. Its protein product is CATLEGLNQPQHF.

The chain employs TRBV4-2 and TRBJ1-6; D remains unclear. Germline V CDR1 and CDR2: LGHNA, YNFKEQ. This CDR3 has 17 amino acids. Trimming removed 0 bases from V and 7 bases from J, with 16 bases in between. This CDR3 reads CASSQELTGRGNSPLHF. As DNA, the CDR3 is TGTGCCAGCAGCCAAGAACTGACGGGAAGAGGGAATTCACCCCTCCACTTT.

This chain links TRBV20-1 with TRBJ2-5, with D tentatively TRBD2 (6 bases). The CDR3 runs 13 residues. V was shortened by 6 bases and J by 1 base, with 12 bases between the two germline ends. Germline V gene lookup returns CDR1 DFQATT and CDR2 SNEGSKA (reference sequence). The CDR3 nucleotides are TGCAGTGCCAGGAGGGCGCCCCAAGAGACCCAGTACTTC. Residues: CSARRAPQETQYF.